These 16 T cell receptor beta chains share one sample of origin, sequenced in a study of CD8 T cells in ankylosing spondylitis. MiXCR was run by TCRdb on the 5' RACE reads, yielding one entry per CDR3 protein. The data contain some 840,000 distinct CDR3 sequences, 12% of them singletons. What these receptors recognize is not known. Study outcomes and limitations: Seven to nine highly homologous variants formed a TCR beta motif that appeared characteristic of ankylosing spondylitis blood.

The material sequenced was blood, either unsorted or a sorted T cell fraction (not recorded which). All receptors come from a male donor with ankylosing spondylitis.

The DNA for the CDR3 is TGCGCCAGCAGCCAAAAGATGTGGGGCCTCTCCTACAATGAGCAGTTCTTC. This sequence encodes CASSQKMWGLSYNEQFF. The rearrangement joins TRBV4-1 to TRBJ2-1, with D perhaps matching TRBD1 (5 bases). The germline V gene has CDR1 MGHRA and CDR2 YSYEKL. Trimming removed 2 bases at V and 0 bases at J, with 14 bases between. The CDR3 runs to 17 residues.

This clonotype was observed a few times. The chain links TRBV21-1 to TRBJ2-5. TRBV21-1 is annotated as a pseudogene. The CDR3 has 16 amino acids. The CDR3 DNA follows: TGTGCCAGCAGCAAAGGGCCACACCTTATTAGAAAGACCCAGTACTTC. It specifies CASSKGPHLIRKTQYF.

This clonotype was detected a few times. J is TRBJ2-7 and V is TRBV11-2; possible D gene TRBD1, 5 bases. Looked up from germline, CDR1 is SGHAT and CDR2 is FQNNGV. Trimming took off 1 base at V and 3 bases at J, with 10 bases between the two ends. The CDR3 is made up of 14 amino acids. CDR3 DNA sequence: TGTGCCAGCAGCTTAGTCGGCAGGGACTACGAGCAGTACTTC. Its translation is CASSLVGRDYEQYF.

This clonotype was seen many times. The rearrangement uses TRBV5-1 and TRBJ1-2; tentative D call: TRBD1 (6 bases). V was clipped by 4 bases and J by 13 bases, with 26 bases between them. The CDR3 loop spans 15 amino acids. Germline CDR1 is SGHRS and CDR2 is YFSETQ. CDR3 amino acids: CASSLSGTSFDSGTF. CDR3 DNA: TGCGCCAGCAGCCTATCCGGGACAAGCTTTGATTCGGGCACCTTC.

There are many counts of this clonotype. This chain uses TRBV20-1 with TRBJ2-1; possible D gene TRBD2, 5 bases. V gave up 3 bases and J gave up 7 bases, with 19 bases separating them. Germline lookup yields CDR1 DFQATT and CDR2 SNEGSKA (reference sequence). The CDR3 spans 15 residues. The CDR3 loop reads CSARSLRDSLNEQFF. The CDR3 DNA reads as TGCAGTGCTAGGAGTCTCCGGGATTCATTGAATGAGCAGTTCTTC.

This clonotype has more than one count but fewer than ten. This sequence joins TRBV7-2 and TRBJ2-3; 7 nucleotides match TRBD2. Trimming took 5 bases from V and 2 from J; bases not matched to a gene: 13. The CDR3 covers 17 residues. From germline, CDR1 is SGHTA and CDR2 FQGNSA. The DNA of the CDR3 is TGTGCCAGCAGCCCCCGGTGGGGGGGGAGAGTCACAGATACGCAGTATTTT. This translates into CASSPRWGGRVTDTQYF.

This clonotype was detected many times. The chain recombines TRBV6-1 with TRBJ1-2, with D possibly matching TRBD1 (5 bases). Germline V gives CDR1 MNHNS, CDR2 SASEGT. The CDR3 runs to 13 residues. Deletions cut 5 bases from V and 4 bases from J, with 11 bases between. The CDR3 nucleotides read TGTGCCAGCAGTCCGGACAACCTCTATGGCTACACCTTC. Its protein product is CASSPDNLYGYTF.

A few counts support this clonotype. The CDR3 coding sequence is TGCAGTAGCGGAAGAAAAGAGACCCAGTACTTC. Protein product: CSSGRKETQYF. The gene calls are TRBV20-1 and TRBJ2-5; tentatively, D is TRBD2 (5 bases). Germline loops: CDR1 DFQATT, CDR2 SNEGSKA (reference sequence). The ends were cut back, 8 bases at V and 3 bases at J, with 10 bases in the middle. This CDR3 is 11 amino acids long.

This clonotype appeared a few times. The junction shows a germline mismatch at one end, possibly a read error. V is TRBV4-2 and J is TRBJ1-5; 7 nucleotides agree with TRBD1. Germline CDR1 is LGHNA and CDR2 is YNFKEQ. This CDR3 comprises 16 residues. The CDR3 here is CASGQAMGQINQPQHF. Here the CDR3 DNA reads TGTGCCAGCGGCCAAGCCATGGGACAGATAAATCAGCCCCAGCATTTT.

The J gene is TRBJ2-1, the V gene TRBV4-1; TRBD2 aligns across 11 bases. CDR1 and CDR2 from the germline V gene are MGHRA and YSYEKL. J lost 1 base, V lost 2 bases, and 7 bases had no gene match. The CDR3 totals 18 residues. CDR3 in amino acids: CASSQTGLAGQSYNEQFF. The CDR3 DNA is TGCGCCAGCAGCCAAACCGGACTAGCGGGCCAATCCTACAATGAGCAGTTCTTC.

This rearrangement joins TRBV10-3 to TRBJ1-6, with TRBD1 matching over 7 bases. The CDR3 extends over 14 amino acids. The germline V gene has CDR1 ENHRY and CDR2 SYGVKD. The J segment lost 7 bases and the V segment lost 3 bases, leaving 3 bases of the junction unmatched. CDR3 protein: CAISEPGQNSPLHF. The CDR3 nucleotides read TGTGCCATCAGTGAACCGGGACAGAATTCACCCCTCCACTTT.

In this sample, this clonotype turned up many times. The V call is TRBV5-1, the J call TRBJ2-7; D assignment may be TRBD1 or TRBD2 (6 bases each). Germline loops: CDR1 SGHRS, CDR2 YFSETQ. V was pared by 5 bases and J by 2 bases, with 14 bases between. This CDR3 has 14 amino acids. DNA for the CDR3: TGCGCCAGCAGTTTCGAGGGGGGTACCTACGAGCAGTACTTC. Its protein product is CASSFEGGTYEQYF.

The chain employs TRBV28 and TRBJ1-5; tentatively, D is TRBD1 (6 bases). The CDR3 has 14 amino acids. V lost 9 bases and J lost 9, with 21 bases in between. The germline gives CDR1 MDHEN, CDR2 SYDVKM. The CDR3 DNA reads as TGTGCCAGTCGGTTCCGGGACATCGGTCGGCCCCAGCATTTT. This encodes CASRFRDIGRPQHF.

This clonotype was picked up a small number of times. The chain is built from TRBV20-1 and TRBJ2-2, with a possible D match to TRBD2 (5 bases). The CDR3 spans 13 residues. V was pared by 7 bases and J by 6 bases, with 15 bases between. Germline V CDR1 and CDR2: DFQATT, SNEGSKA (reference sequence). CDR3 amino acids: CSVKRQTAGELFF. DNA of the CDR3: TGCAGTGTGAAGCGGCAAACGGCCGGGGAGCTGTTTTTT.

V and J are TRBV12-3 or TRBV12-4 and TRBJ1-6; 8 bases fit TRBD1. The CDR3 consists of 14 residues. Losses at the gene ends were 6 bases for V and 7 bases for J; bases not matched to a gene: 5. The CDR3 DNA follows: TGTGCCAGCAGGTCGGCAGGGGGCAATTCACCCCTCCACTTT. It codes for CASRSAGGNSPLHF.

V and J are TRBV4-3 and TRBJ2-1, with D possibly being TRBD1 or TRBD2 (6 bases each). The CDR3 runs 16 residues. Germline CDR1 reads LGHNA; CDR2 reads YSLEER. V lost 3 bases and J 9 bases, leaving 21 bases between the germline ends. In DNA form, the CDR3 reads TGCGCCAGCAGCCATCGAGGGGGAGCACTAGCTATTGAGCAGTTCTTC. It is translated as CASSHRGGALAIEQFF.